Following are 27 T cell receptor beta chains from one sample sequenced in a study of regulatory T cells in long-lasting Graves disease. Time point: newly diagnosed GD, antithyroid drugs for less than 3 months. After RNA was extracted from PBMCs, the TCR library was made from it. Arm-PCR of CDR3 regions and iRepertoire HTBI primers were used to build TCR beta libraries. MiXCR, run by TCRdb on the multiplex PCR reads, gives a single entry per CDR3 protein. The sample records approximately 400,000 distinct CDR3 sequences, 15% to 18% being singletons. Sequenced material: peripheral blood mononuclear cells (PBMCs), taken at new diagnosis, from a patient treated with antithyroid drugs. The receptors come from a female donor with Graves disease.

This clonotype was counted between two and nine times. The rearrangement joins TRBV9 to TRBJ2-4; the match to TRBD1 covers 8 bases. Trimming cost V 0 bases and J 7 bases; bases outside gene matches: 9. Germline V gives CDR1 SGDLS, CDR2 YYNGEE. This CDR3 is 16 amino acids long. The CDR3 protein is CASSVGVTGANNIQYF. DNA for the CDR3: TGTGCCAGCAGCGTAGGAGTGACAGGGGCTAATAACATTCAGTACTTC.

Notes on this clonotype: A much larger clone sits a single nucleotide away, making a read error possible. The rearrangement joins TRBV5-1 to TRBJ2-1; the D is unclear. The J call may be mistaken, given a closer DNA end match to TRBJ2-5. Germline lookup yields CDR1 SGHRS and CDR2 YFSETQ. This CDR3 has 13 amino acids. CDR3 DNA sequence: TGCGCCAGCAGCTTTAATAGATCCGAGACCCAGTACTTC. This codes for CASSFNRSETQYF.

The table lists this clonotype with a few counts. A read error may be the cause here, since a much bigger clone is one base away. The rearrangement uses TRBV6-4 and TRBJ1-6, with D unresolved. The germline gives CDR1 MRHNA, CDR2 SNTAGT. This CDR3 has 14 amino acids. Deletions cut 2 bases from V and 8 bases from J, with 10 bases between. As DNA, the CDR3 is TGTGCCAGCAGTGACGGCAGTGAAGATTCACCCCTCCACTTT. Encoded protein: CASSDGSEDSPLHF.

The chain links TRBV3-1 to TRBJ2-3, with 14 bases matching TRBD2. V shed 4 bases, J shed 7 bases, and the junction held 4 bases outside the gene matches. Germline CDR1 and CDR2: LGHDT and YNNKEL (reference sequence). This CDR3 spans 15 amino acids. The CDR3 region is CASSLGLAGVYTQYF. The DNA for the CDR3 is TGTGCCAGCAGCCTGGGACTAGCGGGAGTTTATACGCAGTATTTT.

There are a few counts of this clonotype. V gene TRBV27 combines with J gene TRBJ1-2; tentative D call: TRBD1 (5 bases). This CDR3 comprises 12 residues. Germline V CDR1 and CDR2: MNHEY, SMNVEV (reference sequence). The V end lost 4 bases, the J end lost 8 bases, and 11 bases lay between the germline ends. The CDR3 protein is CASSSRQSGYTF. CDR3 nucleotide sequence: TGTGCCAGCAGTTCCCGACAGTCAGGCTACACCTTC.

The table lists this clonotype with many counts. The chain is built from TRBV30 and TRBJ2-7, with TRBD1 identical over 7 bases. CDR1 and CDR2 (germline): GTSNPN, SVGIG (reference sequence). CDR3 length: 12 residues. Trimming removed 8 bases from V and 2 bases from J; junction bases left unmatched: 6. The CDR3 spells CARGTGAYEQYF. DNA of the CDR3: TGTGCCCGAGGTACAGGGGCCTACGAGCAGTACTTC.

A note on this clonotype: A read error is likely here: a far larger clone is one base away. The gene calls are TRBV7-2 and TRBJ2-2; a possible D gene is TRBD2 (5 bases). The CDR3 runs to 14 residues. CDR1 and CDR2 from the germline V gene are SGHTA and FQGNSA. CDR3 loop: CASSLLSTAGEPFF. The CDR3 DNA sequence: TGTGCCAGCAGCTTACTCTCGACGGCCGGGGAGCCGTTTTTT. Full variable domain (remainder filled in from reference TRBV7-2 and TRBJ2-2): GAGVSQSPSNKVTEKGKDVELRCDPISGHTALYWYRQSLGQGLEFLIYFQGNSAPDKSGLPSDRFSAERTGGSVSTLTIQRTQQEDSAVYLCASSLLSTAGEPFFGEGSRLTVL.

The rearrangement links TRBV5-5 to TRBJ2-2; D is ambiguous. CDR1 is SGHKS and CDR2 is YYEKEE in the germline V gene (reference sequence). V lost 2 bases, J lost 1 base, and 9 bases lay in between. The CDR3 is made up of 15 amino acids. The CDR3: CASSFEWGNTGELFF. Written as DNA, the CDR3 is TGTGCCAGCAGCTTTGAATGGGGGAACACCGGGGAGCTGTTTTTT.

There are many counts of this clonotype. The CDR3 DNA reads TGTGCCAGCAGCCCGGGGCTGCCTCTCACCGGGGAGCTGTTTTTT. Its protein is CASSPGLPLTGELFF. This rearrangement joins TRBV7-9 to TRBJ2-2; D is tentatively TRBD1 or TRBD2 (5 bases each). Germline V CDR1 and CDR2: SEHNR, FQNEAQ (reference sequence). Deletions cut 5 bases from V and 4 bases from J, with 14 bases between. The CDR3 extends over 15 amino acids.

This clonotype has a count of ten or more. CDR3 in DNA: TGTGCCAGCAGCTTAGGCCGGGGACAGGAAGCCGATACGCAGTATTTT. It encodes CASSLGRGQEADTQYF. This chain connects TRBV13 to TRBJ2-3; 8 positions agree with TRBD1. Germline values: CDR1 PRHDT, CDR2 FYEKMQ (reference sequence). The V segment lost 0 bases and the J segment 6 bases; nucleotides outside the gene matches: 8. CDR3 length: 16 amino acids.

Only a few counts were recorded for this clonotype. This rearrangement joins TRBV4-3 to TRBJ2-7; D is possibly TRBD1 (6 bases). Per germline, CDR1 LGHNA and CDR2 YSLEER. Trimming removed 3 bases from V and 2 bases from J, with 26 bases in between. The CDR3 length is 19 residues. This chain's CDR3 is CASSQSGQGSRRSAYEQYF. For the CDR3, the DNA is TGCGCCAGCAGCCAGTCGGGGCAGGGGTCGCGGAGGAGCGCCTACGAGCAGTACTTC.

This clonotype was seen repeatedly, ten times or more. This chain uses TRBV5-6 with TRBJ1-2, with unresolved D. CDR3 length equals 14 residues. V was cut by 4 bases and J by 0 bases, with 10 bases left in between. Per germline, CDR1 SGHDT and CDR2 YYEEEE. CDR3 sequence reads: CASSPLSPNYGYTF. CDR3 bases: TGTGCCAGCAGCCCACTCTCACCTAACTATGGCTACACCTTC.

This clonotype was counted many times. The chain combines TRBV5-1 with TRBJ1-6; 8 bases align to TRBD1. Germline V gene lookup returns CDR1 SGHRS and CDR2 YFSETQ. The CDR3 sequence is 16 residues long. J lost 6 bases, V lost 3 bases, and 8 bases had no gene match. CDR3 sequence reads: CASSSKGQEINSPLHF. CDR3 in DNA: TGCGCCAGCAGCTCCAAGGGACAGGAGATTAATTCACCCCTCCACTTT. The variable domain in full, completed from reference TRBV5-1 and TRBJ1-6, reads KAGVTQTPRYLIKTRGQQVTLSCSPISGHRSVSWYQQTPGQGLQFLFEYFSETQRNKGNFPGRFSGRQFSNSRSEMNVSTLELGDSALYLCASSSKGQEINSPLHFGNGTRLTVT.

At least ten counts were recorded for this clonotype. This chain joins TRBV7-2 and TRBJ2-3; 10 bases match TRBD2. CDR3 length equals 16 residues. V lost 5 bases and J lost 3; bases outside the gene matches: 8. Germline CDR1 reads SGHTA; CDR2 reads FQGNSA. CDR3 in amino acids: CASSKLTSGETDTQYF. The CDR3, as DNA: TGTGCCAGCAGCAAGCTCACTAGCGGGGAAACAGATACGCAGTATTTT.

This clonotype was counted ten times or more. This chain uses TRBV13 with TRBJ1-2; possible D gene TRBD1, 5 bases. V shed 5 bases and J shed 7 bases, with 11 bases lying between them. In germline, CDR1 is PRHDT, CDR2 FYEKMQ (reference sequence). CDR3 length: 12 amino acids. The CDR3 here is CASSLRAGGYTF. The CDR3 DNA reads TGTGCCAGCAGCCTCAGGGCGGGTGGCTACACCTTC.

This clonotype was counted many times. CDR3 in amino acids: CASSAPRTGPGDTEAFF. The DNA for the CDR3 is TGTGCCAGCAGCGCCCCCAGGACAGGGCCCGGAGACACTGAAGCTTTCTTT. The chain has TRBV9 and TRBJ1-1, with 8 bases lining up with TRBD1. With V trimmed by 3 bases and J by 3 bases, 13 bases remained unmatched. CDR1 and CDR2 from the germline V gene are SGDLS and YYNGEE. The CDR3 totals 17 residues.

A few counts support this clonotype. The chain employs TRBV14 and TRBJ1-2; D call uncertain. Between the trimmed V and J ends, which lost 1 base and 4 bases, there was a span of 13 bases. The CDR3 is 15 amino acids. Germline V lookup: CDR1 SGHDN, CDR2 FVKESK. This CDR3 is CASSQVEEWPYGYTF. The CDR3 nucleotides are TGTGCCAGCAGCCAAGTGGAGGAATGGCCCTATGGCTACACCTTC.

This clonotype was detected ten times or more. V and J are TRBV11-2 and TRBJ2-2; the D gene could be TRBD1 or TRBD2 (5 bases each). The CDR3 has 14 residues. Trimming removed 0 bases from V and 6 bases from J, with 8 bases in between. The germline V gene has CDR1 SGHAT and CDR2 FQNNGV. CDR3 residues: CASSLEPGPGELFF. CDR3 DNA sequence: TGTGCCAGCAGCTTAGAACCGGGACCCGGGGAGCTGTTTTTT. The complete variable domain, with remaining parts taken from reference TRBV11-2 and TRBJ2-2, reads EAGVAQSPRYKIIEKRQSVAFWCNPISGHATLYWYQQILGQGPKLLIQFQNNGVVDDSQLPKDRFSAERLKGVDSTLKIQPAKLEDSAVYLCASSLEPGPGELFFGEGSRLTVL.

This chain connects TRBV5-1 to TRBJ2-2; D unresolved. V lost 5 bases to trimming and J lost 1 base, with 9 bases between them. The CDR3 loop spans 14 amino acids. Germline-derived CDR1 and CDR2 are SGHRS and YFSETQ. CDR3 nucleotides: TGCGCCAGCAGGACTTTCTTGAACACCGGGGAGCTGTTTTTT. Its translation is CASRTFLNTGELFF.

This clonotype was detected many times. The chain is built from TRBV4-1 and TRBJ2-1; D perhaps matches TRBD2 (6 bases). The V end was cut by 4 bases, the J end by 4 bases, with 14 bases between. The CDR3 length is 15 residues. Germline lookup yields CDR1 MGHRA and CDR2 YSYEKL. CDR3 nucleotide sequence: TGCGCCAGCAGCCTGGGACTTTCTGATTACAATGAGCAGTTCTTC. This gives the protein CASSLGLSDYNEQFF.

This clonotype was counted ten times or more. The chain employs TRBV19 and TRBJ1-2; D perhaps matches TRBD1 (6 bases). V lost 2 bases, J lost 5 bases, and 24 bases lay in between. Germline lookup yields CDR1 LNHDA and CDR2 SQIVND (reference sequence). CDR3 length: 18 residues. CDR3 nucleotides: TGTGCCAGTAGTATAAGAGGAACAGGGTCAGGTGAAGGGTATGGCTACACCTTC. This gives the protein CASSIRGTGSGEGYGYTF.

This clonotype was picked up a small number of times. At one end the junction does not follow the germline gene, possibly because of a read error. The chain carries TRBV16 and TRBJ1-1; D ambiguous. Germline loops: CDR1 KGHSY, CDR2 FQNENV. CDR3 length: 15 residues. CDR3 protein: CAGSLLPAAPSEAFF. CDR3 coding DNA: TGTGCCGGCAGTCTTTTACCGGCAGCCCCCTCTGAAGCTTTCTTT.

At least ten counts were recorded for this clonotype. The CDR3 reads CASSSRERAGTYEQYF. CDR3 bases: TGTGCCAGCAGTTCTAGGGAACGGGCGGGGACCTACGAGCAGTACTTC. The J gene is TRBJ2-7, the V gene TRBV28; TRBD2 is a possible D gene (6 bases). Per the germline V gene, CDR1 is MDHEN and CDR2 is SYDVKM. V lost 4 bases and J 2 bases, leaving 18 bases between the germline ends. This CDR3 has 16 residues.

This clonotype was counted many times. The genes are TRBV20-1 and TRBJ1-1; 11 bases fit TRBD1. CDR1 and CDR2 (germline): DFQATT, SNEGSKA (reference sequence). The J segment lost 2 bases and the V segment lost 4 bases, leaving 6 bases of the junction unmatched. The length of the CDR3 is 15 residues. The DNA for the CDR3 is TGCAGTGCTATGGACAGGGGGCAAGGTAACACTGAAGCTTTCTTT. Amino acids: CSAMDRGQGNTEAFF.

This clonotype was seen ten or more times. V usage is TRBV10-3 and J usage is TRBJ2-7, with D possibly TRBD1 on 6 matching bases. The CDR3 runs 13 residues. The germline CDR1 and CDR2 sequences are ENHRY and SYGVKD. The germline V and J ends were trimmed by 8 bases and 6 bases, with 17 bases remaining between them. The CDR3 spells CAIRLQGAPEQYF. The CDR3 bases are TGTGCCATCCGCCTACAGGGTGCCCCCGAGCAGTACTTC.

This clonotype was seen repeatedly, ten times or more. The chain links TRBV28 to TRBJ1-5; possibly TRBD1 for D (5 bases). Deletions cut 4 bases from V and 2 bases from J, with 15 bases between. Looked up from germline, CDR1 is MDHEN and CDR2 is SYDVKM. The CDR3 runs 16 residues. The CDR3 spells CASSYQAGTGNQPQHF. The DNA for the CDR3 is TGTGCCAGCAGTTACCAGGCGGGGACCGGCAATCAGCCCCAGCATTTT.

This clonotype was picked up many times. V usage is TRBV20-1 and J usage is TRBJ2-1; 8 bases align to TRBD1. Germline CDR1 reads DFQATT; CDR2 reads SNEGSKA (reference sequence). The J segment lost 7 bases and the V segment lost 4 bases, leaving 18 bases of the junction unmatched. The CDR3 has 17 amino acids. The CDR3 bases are TGCAGTGCTAAGGACAGGGTCCCTCATCAGCACCTTAATGAGCAGTTCTTC. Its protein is CSAKDRVPHQHLNEQFF.